One and the same sample provided the 26 T cell receptor beta chains below, sequenced in a study of blood T cell repertoires in COVID-19. The data were produced by immunoSEQ multiplex PCR, yet TCRdb's version contains in-frame clones alone and is incomplete. The table has 90,000 to 150,000 clones, 85% seen once; the top ten hold roughly 11%. The sample was peripheral blood. These receptors came from an elderly man with acute or convalescent COVID-19.

The chain uses TRBV5-1 and TRBJ2-1, with 8 bases identical to TRBD2. The CDR3 is 15 amino acids. Per germline, CDR1 SGHRS and CDR2 YFSETQ. V was pared by 0 bases and J by 8 bases, with 7 bases of the junction left unmatched. CDR3 region: CASSLDLAGRYEQFF. CDR3 DNA sequence: TGCGCCAGCAGCTTGGATCTAGCGGGCCGGTATGAGCAGTTCTTC.

The J gene is TRBJ2-1, the V gene TRBV5-1, with 12 bases aligning to TRBD2. V lost 4 bases to trimming and J lost 6 bases; unmatched junction nucleotides: 5. CDR3 length: 15 residues. Germline CDR1 reads SGHRS; CDR2 reads YFSETQ. The CDR3 region is CASSTGLAGSNEQFF. CDR3 nucleotides: TGCGCCAGCAGCACTGGACTAGCGGGATCCAATGAGCAGTTCTTC.

The chain recombines TRBV19 with TRBJ1-5; possible D gene TRBD1, 6 bases. Deletions cut 6 bases from V and 0 bases from J, with 9 bases between. CDR3 length: 14 residues. The germline CDR1 and CDR2 sequences are LNHDA and SQIVND (reference sequence). The CDR3 DNA reads as TGTGCCAGTAGATCAGGGGTTAGCAATCAGCCCCAGCATTTT. Translation: CASRSGVSNQPQHF.

V usage is TRBV2 and J usage is TRBJ1-5; 11 bases line up with TRBD1. The CDR3 loop spans 14 amino acids. Germline trimming cut 7 bases from V and 6 bases from J; bases unmatched to any gene: 5. Looked up from germline, CDR1 is SNHLY and CDR2 is FYNNEI. The CDR3 here is CASMGDRGSQPQHF. DNA of the CDR3: TGTGCCAGCATGGGGGACAGGGGGTCTCAGCCCCAGCATTTT.

V and J are TRBV10-3 and TRBJ2-7, with a weak D call TRBD1 (6 bases). Germline CDR1 and CDR2: ENHRY and SYGVKD. V lost 6 bases, J lost 3 bases, and 18 bases lay in between. This CDR3 is 15 amino acids long. This chain's CDR3 is CAISENRVKIYEQYF. Written as DNA, the CDR3 is TGTGCCATCAGCGAAAACAGGGTTAAGATCTACGAGCAGTACTTC.

The chain joins TRBV11-3 to TRBJ2-1, with 14 bases aligning to TRBD2. The CDR3 is made up of 16 amino acids. V lost 5 bases and J lost 8; bases outside the gene matches: 8. CDR1 is SGHNT and CDR2 is YENEEA in the germline V gene. The CDR3 reads CASSLGTSGSIDEQFF. The CDR3 bases are TGTGCCAGCAGCCTGGGGACTAGCGGGAGTATCGATGAGCAGTTCTTC.

The chain links TRBV27 to TRBJ1-1; 10 nucleotides align to TRBD1. The CDR3 loop spans 16 amino acids. V lost 2 bases to trimming and J lost 4 bases; unmatched junction nucleotides: 7. Germline V gene sequence: CDR1 MNHEY, CDR2 SMNVEV (reference sequence). This CDR3 is CASSLLPGTGVTEAFF. In DNA form, the CDR3 reads TGTGCCAGCAGTTTACTGCCTGGGACAGGGGTCACTGAAGCTTTCTTT.

CDR3 amino acids: CASSSGLRADEQFF. The CDR3 coding sequence is TGTGCCAGCAGTTCGGGACTTCGGGCCGATGAGCAGTTCTTC. This sequence joins TRBV28 and TRBJ2-1, with D possibly being TRBD2 (6 bases). The V gene's germline CDR1 is MDHEN and CDR2 SYDVKM. The V end lost 4 bases, the J end lost 8 bases, and 15 bases lay between the germline ends. This CDR3 is 14 amino acids long.

The rearrangement joins TRBV29-1 to TRBJ1-2; 11 positions match TRBD1. The V gene's germline CDR1 is SQVTM and CDR2 ANQGSEA. After removal of 3 bases from V and 8 bases from J, the junction contained 8 bases not matched to a gene. The CDR3 sequence is 14 residues long. This chain's CDR3 is CSVDGMDRGQGYTF. Here the CDR3 DNA reads TGCAGCGTTGACGGAATGGACAGGGGGCAGGGCTACACCTTC.

The chain carries TRBV15 and TRBJ2-1; 10 positions agree with TRBD2. J was trimmed by 5 bases and V by 8 bases; bases with no gene match: 3. The CDR3 loop spans 13 amino acids. Germline V lookup: CDR1 LNHNV, CDR2 YYDKDF (reference sequence). The CDR3 region has the DNA TGTGCCACCGTAGCGGGAGGCAACAATGAGCAGTTCTTC. Amino acids: CATVAGGNNEQFF.

The chain links TRBV7-6 to TRBJ2-1, with D possibly TRBD2 on 5 matching bases. Germline V CDR1 and CDR2: SGHVS, FNYEAQ. CDR3 size: 11 residues. Trimming cost V 1 base and J 12 bases, with 7 bases left between them. In DNA form, the CDR3 reads TGTGCCAGCAGCTTAGGCCGGGGGCAGTTCTTC. Its protein product is CASSLGRGQFF. The variable domain in full, completed from reference TRBV7-6 and TRBJ2-1, reads GAGVSQSPRYKVTKRGQDVALRCDPISGHVSLYWYRQALGQGPEFLTYFNYEAQQDKSGLPNDRFSAERPEGSISTLTIQRTEQRDSAMYRCASSLGRGQFFGPGTRLTVL.

The chain couples TRBV12-2 to TRBJ1-5; TRBD1 reflects the table's D call only, with no check against the DNA. TRBV12-2 is shown as a pseudogene. This CDR3 is 16 amino acids long. CDR3 bases: TGTGCAAGTCGCTTCGGGACAGATTTGAGCAATCAGCCCCAGCATTTT. Translated: CASRFGTDLSNQPQHF.

The chain employs TRBV28 and TRBJ1-3; 9 nucleotides match TRBD1. Germline values: CDR1 MDHEN, CDR2 SYDVKM. CDR3 length: 13 amino acids. The V segment lost 8 bases and the J segment 5 bases; nucleotides outside the gene matches: 4. In DNA, the CDR3 is TGTGCCAGCGCCGGGACAGGGAGAAACACCATATATTTT. Translating it yields CASAGTGRNTIYF. Full variable domain (outside the CDR3, taken from reference TRBV28 and TRBJ1-3): DVKVTQSSRYLVKRTGEKVFLECVQDMDHENMFWYRQDPGLGLRLIYFSYDVKMKEKGDIPEGYSVSREKKERFSLILESASTNQTSMYLCASAGTGRNTIYFGEGSWLTVV.

This clone was counted only a few times. This rearrangement joins TRBV5-1 to TRBJ1-2, with D unclear. Germline V lookup: CDR1 SGHRS, CDR2 YFSETQ. This CDR3 contains 15 residues. Trimming removed 0 bases at V and 5 bases at J, with 14 bases between. The CDR3 nucleotides are TGCGCCAGCAGCTTGGGAGGGAATAATCTGTATGGCTACACCTTC. It specifies CASSLGGNNLYGYTF.

The J gene is TRBJ2-5, the V gene TRBV5-4; maybe TRBD1 (6 bases). V lost 1 base to trimming and J lost 3 bases, with 10 bases between them. The CDR3 covers 14 residues. Germline V gene sequence: CDR1 SGHNT, CDR2 YYREEE (reference sequence). CDR3 in amino acids: CASSLQSGEETQYF. The CDR3 coding sequence is TGTGCCAGCAGCTTGCAATCAGGGGAAGAGACCCAGTACTTC.

This rearrangement joins TRBV27 to TRBJ2-7; 8 bases map to TRBD1. This CDR3 is built from 16 residues. The germline CDR1 and CDR2 sequences are MNHEY and SMNVEV (reference sequence). V gave up 0 bases and J gave up 4 bases; unmatched junction bases: 8. DNA of the CDR3: TGTGCCAGCAGTTTATCGAGGACAGGGAATTCGTACGAGCAGTACTTC. This sequence encodes CASSLSRTGNSYEQYF.

This clone was detected only a few times. The J gene is TRBJ2-1, the V gene TRBV4-1; TRBD2 aligns across 8 bases. With V trimmed by 1 base and J by 0 bases, 8 bases remained unmatched. CDR1 is MGHRA and CDR2 is YSYEKL in the germline V gene. CDR3 size: 18 residues. The CDR3 sequence is CASSQVEGSGSSYNEQFF. The CDR3 nucleotides are TGCGCCAGCAGCCAAGTGGAGGGAAGCGGGAGCTCCTACAATGAGCAGTTCTTC.

J is TRBJ1-1 and V is TRBV20-1; no reliable D call. Trimming stripped 3 bases from V and 1 base from J, with 12 bases between. CDR3 length: 14 residues. Germline V gene lookup returns CDR1 DFQATT and CDR2 SNEGSKA (reference sequence). CDR3 sequence: CSASPGSGNTEAFF. CDR3 DNA sequence: TGCAGTGCTAGTCCGGGATCGGGGAACACTGAAGCTTTCTTT.

This sequence joins TRBV7-3 and TRBJ2-3; 8 nucleotides match TRBD1. Losses at the gene ends were 1 base for V and 5 bases for J; bases not matched to a gene: 5. The CDR3 loop spans 15 amino acids. Looked up from germline, CDR1 is SGHTA and CDR2 is FQGTGA. The CDR3 coding sequence is TGTGCCAGCAGCTTAAGCGGACAGGGCAAAGATACGCAGTATTTT. Its protein product is CASSLSGQGKDTQYF.

V usage is TRBV12-5 and J usage is TRBJ1-1; TRBD1 agrees at 8 bases. V trimming: 9 bases; J trimming: 0 bases; junction bases outside the gene matches: 27. Germline CDR1 LGHNT, CDR2 FRNRAP. The CDR3 runs to 21 residues. The CDR3, as DNA: TGTGCTAGGCCCTTAGGGGGGAGACAGGGGCCCAAGGGGCCTATGAACACTGAAGCTTTCTTT. Protein product: CARPLGGRQGPKGPMNTEAFF.

The chain has TRBV7-2 and TRBJ2-1; 8 positions agree with TRBD2. The CDR3 totals 14 residues. The ends lost 3 bases at V and 7 bases at J; junction bases unmatched: 5. Looked up from germline, CDR1 is SGHTA and CDR2 is FQGNSA. CDR3 sequence reads: CASSFGIAGNEQFF. DNA for the CDR3: TGTGCCAGCAGCTTTGGGATAGCGGGGAATGAGCAGTTCTTC.

The CDR3 coding sequence is TGTGCCACCAGTGCGGGGATCGGCACTGAAGCTTTCTTT. Translation: CATSAGIGTEAFF. The chain has TRBV24-1 and TRBJ1-1, with D hard to call. The CDR3 covers 13 residues. The V gene lost 5 bases and the J gene lost 4 bases, with 10 bases spanning the gap. CDR1 and CDR2 from the germline V gene are KGHDR and SFDVKD.

The chain carries TRBV10-3 and TRBJ2-2; tentative D call: TRBD2 (7 bases). Germline CDR1 and CDR2: ENHRY and SYGVKD. The CDR3 consists of 18 residues. V lost 4 bases and J lost 2, with 20 bases in between. Written as DNA, the CDR3 is TGTGCCATCAGTGCAAGCGGGACACAGGGATTTAACACCGGGGAGCTGTTTTTT. It translates to CAISASGTQGFNTGELFF.

This clone has more than one count but fewer than ten. The chain links TRBV24-1 to TRBJ2-3, with TRBD2 matching over 9 bases. This CDR3 spans 17 amino acids. The ends lost 0 bases at V and 0 bases at J; junction bases unmatched: 3. Germline V gives CDR1 KGHDR, CDR2 SFDVKD. Written as DNA, the CDR3 is TGTGCCACCAGTGATTTGCGGAGCGGGAGGAGCACAGATACGCAGTATTTT. This encodes CATSDLRSGRSTDTQYF.

The rearrangement uses TRBV18 and TRBJ2-6; TRBD1 matches at 9 bases. Per germline, CDR1 KGHSH and CDR2 LQKENI. The ends lost 0 bases at V and 2 bases at J; junction bases unmatched: 5. This CDR3 region has 18 residues. This CDR3 reads CASSPPATGGTGANVLTF. CDR3 sequence (DNA): TGTGCCAGCTCACCACCGGCGACAGGGGGTACTGGGGCCAACGTCCTGACTTTC.

CDR3 sequence (DNA): TGTGCCAGCAGCATAAACCCACTCTTTGCAACTGAAGCTTTCTTT. Translating gives CASSINPLFATEAFF. V usage is TRBV3-1 (or the pseudogene TRBV3-2) and J usage is TRBJ1-1, with unresolved D. Germline assignment: CDR1 LGHDT and CDR2 YNNKEL (reference sequence). CDR3 length equals 15 residues. With 5 bases removed from V and 5 bases from J, the gap between germline ends came to 18 bases.